The T cell receptor beta chain described here comes from a study of blood T cell repertoires in COVID-19. Study details: PBMCs, B-cell-depleted T cells, or T cells were the source of the cDNA or gDNA that made up the material.

Trimming cost V 1 base and J 6 bases, with 7 bases left between them. The CDR3 is 13 residues long. Germline loops: CDR1 SGHTA, CDR2 FQGNSA. Sequencing used immunoSEQ multiplex PCR; TCRdb keeps in-frame clones, though not all of them. The table records 75,000 to 95,000 clones, around 88% of them present only once. This receptor was identified in a man between 60 and 75 years old with acute or convalescent COVID-19. Sample: peripheral blood. V is TRBV7-2 and J is TRBJ2-1; D gene unclear. The CDR3 DNA reads TGTGCCAGCAGCTTAGTTGTGGCCAATGAGCAGTTCTTC. Residues: CASSLVVANEQFF. Filled out from reference TRBV7-2 and TRBJ2-1, the complete variable domain reads GAGVSQSPSNKVTEKGKDVELRCDPISGHTALYWYRQSLGQGLEFLIYFQGNSAPDKSGLPSDRFSAERTGGSVSTLTIQRTQQEDSAVYLCASSLVVANEQFFGPGTRLTVL.